This record concerns one TCR beta chain sequence. Its target is unknown. The entry originates in a study of T cells after yellow fever vaccination. Study overall: Those fractions that held only low numbers of cells were prepared using the SMART-Seq v4 Ultra Low Input RNA kit. Study-level findings and limits: Contaminants from the bulk population, in the form of abundant clonotypes, could be found in FACS-sorted repertoires.

V dropped 5 bases and J dropped 4 bases, with 15 bases sitting between them. The CDR3 is made up of 14 amino acids. The germline gives CDR1 SGHVS, CDR2 FQNEAQ. A process of 5'RACE template switching, which added a universal primer site and UMIs, was used to make TCR cDNA. Using its own MiXCR run on the 5' RACE reads, TCRdb lists one record per CDR3 protein. The sample lists about 73,000 distinct CDR3 sequences; roughly 8% were seen once. The rearrangement links TRBV7-8 to TRBJ2-7; maybe TRBD1 (7 bases). Source: CD8+ T cells sorted from PBMCs, taken on the day of the yellow fever booster vaccination. This TCR was recovered from a man aged 25-40 years who received the YFV17D yellow fever vaccine. The CDR3 loop is CASSRETGRYEQYF. DNA for the CDR3: TGTGCCAGCAGCCGAGAGACAGGGAGGTACGAGCAGTACTTC.